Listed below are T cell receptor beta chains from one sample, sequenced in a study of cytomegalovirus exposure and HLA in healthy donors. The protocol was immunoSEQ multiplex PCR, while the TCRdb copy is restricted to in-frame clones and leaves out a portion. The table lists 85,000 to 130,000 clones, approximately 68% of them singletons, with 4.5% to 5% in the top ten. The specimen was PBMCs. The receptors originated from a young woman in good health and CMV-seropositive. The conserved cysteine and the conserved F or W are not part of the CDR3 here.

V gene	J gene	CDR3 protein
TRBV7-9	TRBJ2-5	ASSPQGYGETQY
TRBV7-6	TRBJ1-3	ASSPRTGEGNTIY
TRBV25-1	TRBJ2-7	ASSESMGQSLREQY
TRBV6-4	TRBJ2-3	ASSDGGRFTDTQY
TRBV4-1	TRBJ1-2	ASSQGPGSAGYT
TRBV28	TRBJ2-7	ASSRTGGSPEQY
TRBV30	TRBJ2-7	AWSPGLAGGPGQY
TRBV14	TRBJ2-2	ASSHPRGTDNTGELF
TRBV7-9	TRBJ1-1	ASSPTRNTEAF
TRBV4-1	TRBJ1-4	ASSQVSAEKLF
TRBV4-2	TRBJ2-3	ASSRAGGSSASTDTQY
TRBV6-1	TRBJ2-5	ASSEASGDQETQY
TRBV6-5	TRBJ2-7	ASSYLPGVSYEQY
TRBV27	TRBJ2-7	ASSSSSGSLDEQY
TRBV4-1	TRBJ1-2	ASSQDAPPGPAYGYT
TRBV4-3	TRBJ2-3	ASSQVLEGGGTQY
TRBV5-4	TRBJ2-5	ASSYGTSGTETQY
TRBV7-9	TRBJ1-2	ASSLAIYGEGYT
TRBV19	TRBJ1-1	ASSFNGAGGTEAF
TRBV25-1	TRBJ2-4	ASSDWSASKNIQY
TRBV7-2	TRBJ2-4	ASSLDSNVQY
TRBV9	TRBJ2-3	ASSVEARTVDTQY
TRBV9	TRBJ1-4	ASSVGPGTSPNEKLF
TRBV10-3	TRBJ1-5	AISLGTAYNQPQH
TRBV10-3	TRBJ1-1	AIVGGSATEAF
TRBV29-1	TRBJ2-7	SAEDRSSYEQY
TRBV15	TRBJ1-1	ATSARGKAF
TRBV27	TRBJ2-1	ASSPSEDNEQF
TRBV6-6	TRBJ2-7	ASAQGLGVEQY
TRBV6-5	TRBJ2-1	ASSRKREPGNEQF
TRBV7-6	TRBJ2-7	ASSLDSQVPYEQY
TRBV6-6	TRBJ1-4	AFTENEKLF
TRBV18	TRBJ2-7	ASSPSWGEGSREQY
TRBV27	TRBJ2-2	ASGQAWLNTGELF
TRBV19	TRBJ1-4	ASRRDTDEKLF
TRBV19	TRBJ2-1	ASSIDQGLLAGVYNEQF
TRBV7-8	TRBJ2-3	ASSRLAGGTQY
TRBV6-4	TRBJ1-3	ASSERPITASTTNTIY
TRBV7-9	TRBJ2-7	ASSLSGGEEQY
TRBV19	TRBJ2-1	ASSIRLLVYNEQF
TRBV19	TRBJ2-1	ASRTSPNEQF
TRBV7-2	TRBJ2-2	ASSLRQGGTGELF
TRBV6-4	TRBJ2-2	ASSLNTGELF
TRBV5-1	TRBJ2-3	ASSQGALTDTQY
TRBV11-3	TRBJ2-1	ASSLLTFSNEQF
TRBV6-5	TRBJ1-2	ASSLTGGVVVAGYT
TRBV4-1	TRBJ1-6	ASSRAGGAYSPLH
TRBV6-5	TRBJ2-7	ASSRDRGNHEQY
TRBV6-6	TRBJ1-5	ASSYNPRDQPQH
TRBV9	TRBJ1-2	ASSVAGTDYGYT
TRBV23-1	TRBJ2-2	ASSRTGNTGELF
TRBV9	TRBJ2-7	ASSVVPSGAYEQY
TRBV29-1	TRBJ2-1	SVVAVTYNEQF
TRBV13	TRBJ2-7	ASSLGPAAYEQY
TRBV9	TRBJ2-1	ASSVAPGQGSEQF
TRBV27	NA	ASSLSGTHEQY